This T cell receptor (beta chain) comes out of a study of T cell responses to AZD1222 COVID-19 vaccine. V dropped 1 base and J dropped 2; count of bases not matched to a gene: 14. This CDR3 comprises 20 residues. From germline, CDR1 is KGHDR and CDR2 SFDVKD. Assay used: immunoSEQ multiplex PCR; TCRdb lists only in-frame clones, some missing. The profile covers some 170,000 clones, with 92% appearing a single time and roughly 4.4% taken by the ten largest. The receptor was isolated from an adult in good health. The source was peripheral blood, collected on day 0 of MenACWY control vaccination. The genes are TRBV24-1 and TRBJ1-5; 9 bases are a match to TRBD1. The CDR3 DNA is TGTGCCACCAGTGATTTTTCGGACAGGGGATGGGGTAGGGGCAATCAGCCCCAGCATTTT. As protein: CATSDFSDRGWGRGNQPQHF.